This T cell receptor beta chain is from a study of shared clonotypes between healthy human individuals. Findings and limits, study-wide: It was observed that approximately 5% of naive CD4 clonotypes were shared across a few donors.

A remark on this clone: Its specificity is not known.

Data came from immunoSEQ multiplex PCR; TCRdb stores just in-frame clones and leaves some out. The sample contains about 2 million clones, about 95% of which appear only once. This CDR3 has 18 amino acids. V dropped 0 bases and J dropped 0 bases, with 19 bases sitting between them. CDR1 SGHDT and CDR2 YYEEEE come from the germline V gene. Selected positively for CCR7 and CD45RO-negative, naive CD8 cells excluded terminally differentiated effector memory CD45RA+ cells. The chain recombines TRBV5-6 with TRBJ2-7, with D possibly matching TRBD1 (5 bases). The sequencing input was naive CD8+ T cells sorted from blood. The origin of this receptor is a man younger than 35 in good health. CDR3 DNA: TGTGCCAGCAGCTTGGAGGGCGTGTCGTGGCAGGGCTCCTACGAGCAGTACTTC. Translating gives CASSLEGVSWQGSYEQYF.